The subject of this entry is one T cell receptor beta chain. What it binds is unknown. The material for each subset, its genomic DNA, was split evenly across several immunoSEQ plates. TCRdb's table, derived via immunoSEQ multiplex PCR, lists solely in-frame clones and lacks some. The sample has 2 million to 2.5 million clones; approximately 95% are singletons. Terminally differentiated effector memory CD45RA+ cells were excluded from the naive CD8 cells, which were CD45RO-negative and positively selected for CCR7. The CDR3 consists of 14 residues. Germline V CDR1 and CDR2: MNHNS, SASEGT. J gave up 5 bases and V 5 bases, and 6 bases lay outside the gene matches. This sample stems from a study of shared clonotypes between healthy human individuals. General study results and limits: Clonotype sharing among donors was thought likely to change with sequencing depth. Sharing across a handful of donors was seen in 4% to 6.5% of naive CD4 clonotypes. The study sampled only blood, and tissue repertoires likely differ.

The sequenced sample was naive CD8+ T cells sorted from blood. V is TRBV6-1 and J is TRBJ2-7, with TRBD1 matching over 10 bases. This TCR derives from a man younger than 35 in good health. CDR3: CASSPGQGSHEQYF. Written as DNA, the CDR3 is TGTGCCAGCAGTCCGGGACAGGGGAGCCACGAGCAGTACTTC.